The rows below give T cell receptor beta chains drawn from one sample of a study of CXCR3-negative and CXCR3-positive naive CD8 T cells. TCRdb processed the 5' RACE reads again and assigns one entry to each CDR3 protein, with no DNA. The sample table sets out about 130,000 distinct CDR3 sequences. What was sequenced was naive CXCR3- CD8+ T cells from blood. These TCRs come from a human donor in good health. Some clones in this sample may be carry-over from other donors' samples. The CDR3 runs from the conserved cysteine through the conserved F or W.

cdr3_aa,j_call,v_call
CASSHAGTGDYEQYF,TRBJ2-7,TRBV5-4
CASSYYGSYGYTF,TRBJ1-2,TRBV6-5
CASSIIASPHNEQFF,TRBJ2-1,TRBV6-5
CVSSLGTSGAYNEQFF,TRBJ2-1,TRBV5-1
CASSLVVGMEDEQYF,TRBJ2-7,TRBV7-9
CSVEEGARTEAFF,TRBJ1-1,TRBV29-1
CASSSYVAQYF,TRBJ2-5,TRBV28
CASTRLAGGPSYNEQFF,TRBJ2-1,TRBV5-6
CASSSLWTGNTGELFF,TRBJ2-2,TRBV7-8
CSSSPAGAGETQYF,TRBJ2-5,TRBV29-1
CSVEEGYGNQPQHF,TRBJ1-5,TRBV29-1
CASSQGIYPDNEQFF,TRBJ2-1,TRBV3-1
CSVEMGAPGELFF,TRBJ2-2,TRBV29-1
CASSGLAPAEENTQYF,TRBJ2-3,TRBV27
CASSLLGTEAFF,TRBJ1-1,TRBV5-1
CASSYVQGGEQYF,TRBJ2-7,TRBV13
CASSGVRVGWEQYF,TRBJ2-7,TRBV7-9
CASSYQGGSPINIQYF,TRBJ2-4,TRBV27
CASSLVINNNEQFF,TRBJ2-1,TRBV5-5
CASSLVGGDLNEQFF,TRBJ2-1,TRBV5-6
CASSISQGGHQPQHF,TRBJ1-5,TRBV12-3/TRBV12-4
CASSITATVNTEAFF,TRBJ1-1,TRBV19
CAISEKDRRPYEQYF,TRBJ2-7,TRBV10-3
CSTSSGIFYEQYF,TRBJ2-7,TRBV20-1
CATQKAGPSYEQYF,TRBJ2-7,TRBV5-1
CASSPLTGGVGETQYF,TRBJ2-5,TRBV6-2/TRBV6-3
CSVGFGRNTEAFF,TRBJ1-1,TRBV29-1
CASRVTGAYNEQFF,TRBJ2-1,TRBV3-1
CASSGDDWDNEQFF,TRBJ2-1,TRBV5-1
CASSQRSGVRQPQHF,TRBJ1-5,TRBV4-1
CASSVVPGPNEQFF,TRBJ2-1,TRBV9
CASSQEQAEETQYF,TRBJ2-5,TRBV3-1
CASSRPASGTYEQYF,TRBJ2-7,TRBV14
CSVLEGWDTEAFF,TRBJ1-1,TRBV29-1
CASSQEPLAKNIQYF,TRBJ2-4,TRBV4-1
CASSQGAGNSPLHF,TRBJ1-6,TRBV4-2
CALTRDTGELFF,TRBJ2-2,TRBV19
CASSPPEALDTQYF,TRBJ2-3,TRBV5-5
CASSPTSDRGFEQYF,TRBJ2-7,TRBV7-9
CASTPDGDTQYF,TRBJ2-3,TRBV6-6
CASSYDRGSGDTQYF,TRBJ2-3,TRBV28
CSVTGFRDNEQFF,TRBJ2-1,TRBV29-1
CSVIAGALETQYF,TRBJ2-5,TRBV29-1
CASSYQVNTEAFF,TRBJ1-1,TRBV5-1
CASSLEIAGAETQYF,TRBJ2-5,TRBV5-4
CASRDYRERTGTDTQYF,TRBJ2-3,TRBV12-3/TRBV12-4
CSVNQDTYEQYF,TRBJ2-7,TRBV29-1
CASSPWTGSWSYNEQFF,TRBJ2-1,TRBV3-1
CASSLVAGRDNEQFF,TRBJ2-1,TRBV7-9
CASSLRTGGYGYTF,TRBJ1-2,TRBV13
CASSSLGYEQYF,TRBJ2-7,TRBV7-9
CASSYRSDQPQHF,TRBJ1-5,TRBV12-3/TRBV12-4
CASKQTAGLWSYEQYF,TRBJ2-7,TRBV28
CASSQRTSGYFFSYEQYF,TRBJ2-7,TRBV6-5
CASSDSTSGLTGELFF,TRBJ2-2,TRBV6-4